The 32 T cell receptor beta chains listed next were all sequenced from one sample in a study of blood T cell repertoires in COVID-19 (TCRdb year 2020). Library construction relied on the immunoSEQ multiplex PCR assay. Not all clones reach the TCRdb copy of this immuneACCESS table, which keeps in-frame sequences only. Checked studies attribute under half of the gap to unresolved V genes and leave the rest unexplained. For this sample the table gives approximately 470,000 clones, of which 75% to 90% were detected only once. About 3% of the sample is taken by the ten largest. The specimen sequenced was peripheral blood. All receptors derive from a human donor in a cohort sampled during active COVID-19.

This chain joins TRBV9 and TRBJ1-4, with D possibly matching TRBD1 (6 bases). CDR1 and CDR2 from the germline V gene are SGDLS and YYNGEE. The CDR3 is 15 residues long. The V gene lost 3 bases and the J gene lost 7 bases, with 16 bases spanning the gap. CDR3 nucleotide sequence: TGTGCCAGCAGCGCCCAAGGCGGGGGCGGTGAAAAACTGTTTTTT. Protein product: CASSAQGGGGEKLFF.

This chain connects TRBV5-6 to TRBJ2-2, with D perhaps TRBD1 (5 bases). There are 16 residues in the CDR3. Germline lookup yields CDR1 SGHDT and CDR2 YYEEEE. V lost 4 bases, J lost 0 bases, and 13 bases lay in between. The CDR3, as DNA: TGTGCCAGCAGCGTCTACAGGCCCGCGAACACCGGGGAGCTGTTTTTT. Amino acids: CASSVYRPANTGELFF.

This clone appeared a single time. The chain links TRBV7-2 to TRBJ1-3; TRBD1 might be the D (6 bases). The germline V and J ends were trimmed by 4 bases and 4 bases, with 14 bases remaining between them. This CDR3 contains 15 residues. CDR1 and CDR2 from the germline V gene are SGHTA and FQGNSA. This CDR3 is CASSSETGSGNTIYF. In nucleotides, the CDR3 is TGTGCCAGCAGCTCCGAGACAGGATCCGGAAACACCATATATTTT.

J is TRBJ2-5 and V is TRBV28, with D perhaps matching TRBD1 (6 bases). Trimming left V 3 bases short and J 3 bases short, with 14 bases between. Germline lookup yields CDR1 MDHEN and CDR2 SYDVKM. The CDR3 runs 15 residues. The CDR3: CASSFGDTPEETQYF. The CDR3 DNA is TGTGCCAGCAGTTTTGGGGACACTCCCGAAGAGACCCAGTACTTC.

The chain carries TRBV7-2 and TRBJ2-1, with 9 positions matching TRBD2. Germline V gene lookup returns CDR1 SGHTA and CDR2 FQGNSA. The trim removed 5 bases at V and 5 bases at J, leaving 7 bases unmatched. The CDR3 covers 15 residues. CDR3 residues: CASSRGRVGNNEQFF. As DNA, the CDR3 is TGTGCCAGCAGCCGCGGGAGGGTAGGGAACAATGAGCAGTTCTTC. The full variable domain, rest sourced from reference TRBV7-2 and TRBJ2-1, is GAGVSQSPSNKVTEKGKDVELRCDPISGHTALYWYRQSLGQGLEFLIYFQGNSAPDKSGLPSDRFSAERTGGSVSTLTIQRTQQEDSAVYLCASSRGRVGNNEQFFGPGTRLTVL.

This sequence joins TRBV7-9 and TRBJ2-7; 12 bases are a match to TRBD2. The V and J ends lost 4 bases and 3 bases, in that order; junction bases with no gene match: 4. The CDR3 spans 15 residues. CDR1 is SEHNR and CDR2 is FQNEAQ in the germline V gene (reference sequence). DNA for the CDR3: TGTGCCAGCAGCTCTACTAGCGGGAGGTACTACGAGCAGTACTTC. This translates into CASSSTSGRYYEQYF.

The rearrangement joins TRBV28 to TRBJ1-2; weak D call: TRBD1 (6 bases). The CDR3 is 15 residues long. The germline CDR1 and CDR2 sequences are MDHEN and SYDVKM. V dropped 4 bases and J dropped 8 bases, with 20 bases sitting between them. This chain's CDR3 is CASSSTTQGKSGYTF. The CDR3 nucleotides are TGTGCCAGCAGTTCGACCACACAGGGAAAGAGCGGCTACACCTTC.

The rearrangement links TRBV30 to TRBJ1-1, with a tentative D call TRBD1 (6 bases). The CDR3 extends over 13 amino acids. Trimming stripped 4 bases from V and 1 base from J, with 10 bases between. The germline V gene encodes CDR1 GTSNPN and CDR2 SVGIG (reference sequence). CDR3 region: CAWTPTGNTEAFF. For the CDR3, the DNA is TGTGCCTGGACTCCGACAGGGAACACTGAAGCTTTCTTT.

This sequence joins TRBV30 and TRBJ1-3; a possible D gene is TRBD1 (5 bases). Looked up from germline, CDR1 is GTSNPN and CDR2 is SVGIG (reference sequence). Trimming cost V 5 bases and J 1 base, with 12 bases left between them. The CDR3 is 14 amino acids. CDR3 coding DNA: TGTGCCTGGCACCCCGGGGGGTCTGGAAACACCATATATTTT. Translation: CAWHPGGSGNTIYF.

The chain joins TRBV11-1 to TRBJ2-1, with TRBD2 as a possible D gene (7 bases). This CDR3 is 15 amino acids long. V lost 3 bases to trimming and J lost 8 bases, with 17 bases between them. Germline-derived CDR1 and CDR2 are SGHAT and FQDESV (reference sequence). CDR3 nucleotides: TGTGCCAGCAGCTTTTTAAGCAGAGGGGGGGATGAGCAGTTCTTC. It specifies CASSFLSRGGDEQFF. The full variable domain, completed using reference TRBV11-1 and TRBJ2-1, is EAEVAQSPRYKITEKSQAVAFWCDPISGHATLYWYRQILGQGPELLVQFQDESVVDDSQLPKDRFSAERLKGVDSTLKIQPAELGDSAMYLCASSFLSRGGDEQFFGPGTRLTVL.

V gene TRBV3-1 (or the pseudogene TRBV3-2) combines with J gene TRBJ1-6; 9 nucleotides match TRBD1. The CDR3 runs 18 residues. Germline values: CDR1 LGHDT, CDR2 YNNKEL (reference sequence). Trimming at V came to 6 bases and at J to 8 bases, leaving 17 bases not matched to a gene. CDR3 in amino acids: CASSKTGTGFIGDSPLHF. CDR3 coding DNA: TGTGCCAGCAGTAAGACGGGGACAGGGTTTATTGGGGATTCACCCCTCCACTTT.

The chain carries TRBV7-9 and TRBJ1-1, with TRBD1 as a possible D gene (6 bases). The V gene's germline CDR1 is SEHNR and CDR2 FQNEAQ (reference sequence). This CDR3 is 13 amino acids long. Trimming removed 7 bases from V and 2 bases from J, with 11 bases in between. CDR3 bases: TGTGCCAGCAATACAGGGTTCAACACTGAAGCTTTCTTT. Its protein product is CASNTGFNTEAFF.

This clone has only a few counts. CDR3 in DNA: TGTGCCATCAGATCCGGGACTAGCGGCGATGAGCAGTACTTC. This translates into CAIRSGTSGDEQYF. V gene TRBV10-3 combines with J gene TRBJ2-7; 11 bases match TRBD2. CDR3 size: 14 residues. The J segment lost 7 bases and the V segment lost 6 bases, leaving 8 bases of the junction unmatched. Germline CDR1 is ENHRY and CDR2 is SYGVKD.

In DNA form, the CDR3 reads TGTGCCAGCTCACCAAATCCGGGAAACACCGGGGAGCTGTTTTTT. It codes for CASSPNPGNTGELFF. The chain combines TRBV18 with TRBJ2-2; D possibly corresponds to TRBD2 (5 bases). The CDR3 is 15 residues long. CDR1 is KGHSH and CDR2 is LQKENI in the germline V gene. V lost 2 bases to trimming and J lost 2 bases, with 9 bases between them.

V is TRBV7-9 and J is TRBJ1-4, with 8 bases matching TRBD1. Trimming removed 3 bases from V and 10 bases from J; junction bases left unmatched: 10. In germline, CDR1 is SEHNR, CDR2 FQNEAQ (reference sequence). The CDR3 is 15 amino acids. The CDR3 DNA sequence: TGTGCCAGCAGCTTCACCTCCGGACAGGGAGGAAAACTGTTTTTT. Translated: CASSFTSGQGGKLFF.

This chain links TRBV29-1 with TRBJ1-6; tentatively, D is TRBD1 (5 bases). CDR1 is SQVTM, CDR2 ANQGSEA, per germline. V was pared by 5 bases and J by 5 bases, with 13 bases between. There are 14 residues in the CDR3. CDR3 protein: CSVSVGTNNSPLHF. In DNA, the CDR3 is TGCAGCGTTAGTGTTGGGACTAATAATTCACCCCTCCACTTT. Drawing the rest from reference TRBV29-1 and TRBJ1-6, the complete variable domain is SAVISQKPSRDICQRGTSLTIQCQVDSQVTMMFWYRQQPGQSLTLIATANQGSEATYESGFVIDKFPISRPNLTFSTLTVSNMSPEDSSIYLCSVSVGTNNSPLHFGNGTRLTVT.

The rearrangement joins TRBV6-2 or TRBV6-3 to TRBJ1-2, with 8 bases matching TRBD1. The J segment lost 4 bases and the V segment lost 2 bases, leaving 9 bases of the junction unmatched. The length of the CDR3 is 16 residues. Germline V gives CDR1 MNHEY, CDR2 SVGEGT. Here the CDR3 DNA reads TGTGCCAGCAGTTACGGAGGGACAGGCTACTCCTATGGCTACACCTTC. This gives the protein CASSYGGTGYSYGYTF.

With regard to this clone: At one end, the junction sequence differs from germline, possibly due to a read error. The chain uses TRBV3-1 (or the pseudogene TRBV3-2) and TRBJ2-7; 8 bases map to TRBD1. The CDR3 length is 14 residues. Germline CDR1 LGHDT, CDR2 YNNKEL (reference sequence). DNA for the CDR3: TGTGCCAGCAGCCCCTTAGGACAGGGTAGCCTCCGTACTTTC. Its protein is CASSPLGQGSLRTF.

The chain employs TRBV29-1 and TRBJ2-5; possibly TRBD1 for D (5 bases). The germline V gene encodes CDR1 SQVTM and CDR2 ANQGSEA. V shed 7 bases and J shed 3 bases, with 12 bases lying between them. The CDR3 length is 12 residues. In DNA, the CDR3 is TGCAGCGGGGGCTGGGGCAAAGAGACCCAGTACTTC. Translation: CSGGWGKETQYF. Complete variable domain (other parts from reference TRBV29-1 and TRBJ2-5): SAVISQKPSRDICQRGTSLTIQCQVDSQVTMMFWYRQQPGQSLTLIATANQGSEATYESGFVIDKFPISRPNLTFSTLTVSNMSPEDSSIYLCSGGWGKETQYFGPGTRLLVL.

The CDR3 spells CASSDRVGSETQYF. The CDR3 DNA is TGTGCCAGCTCCGACAGGGTGGGGTCAGAGACCCAGTACTTC. This chain links TRBV18 with TRBJ2-5; 7 nucleotides match TRBD1. This CDR3 spans 14 amino acids. The germline CDR1 and CDR2 sequences are KGHSH and LQKENI. J was trimmed by 4 bases and V by 6 bases; bases with no gene match: 8.

V usage is TRBV19 and J usage is TRBJ1-5; no definite D call. The CDR3 runs 14 residues. The ends were cut back, 1 base at V and 3 bases at J, with 7 bases in the middle. CDR1 and CDR2 from the germline V gene are LNHDA and SQIVND (reference sequence). The CDR3 DNA reads as TGTGCCAGTAGTATAGGGGCAAACAATCAGCCCCAGCATTTT. Translated: CASSIGANNQPQHF.

This clone has at least ten counts. This chain links TRBV2 with TRBJ1-2, with TRBD1 matching over 8 bases. V gave up 2 bases and J gave up 3 bases; unmatched junction bases: 2. Germline-derived CDR1 and CDR2 are SNHLY and FYNNEI. The CDR3 sequence is 14 residues long. The chain's CDR3 is CASSEQGAYYGYTF. CDR3 nucleotide sequence: TGTGCCAGCAGTGAACAGGGGGCTTACTATGGCTACACCTTC.

The genes are TRBV2 and TRBJ2-3; no clear D gene. Trimming removed 4 bases at V and 0 bases at J, with 11 bases between. CDR1 is SNHLY and CDR2 is FYNNEI in the germline V gene. The CDR3 contains 15 residues. Written as DNA, the CDR3 is TGTGCCAGCAGTGCTAGTACCATTAGCACAGATACGCAGTATTTT. This translates into CASSASTISTDTQYF.

The rearrangement uses TRBV6-5 and TRBJ2-5; 7 nucleotides agree with TRBD2. The CDR3 is 13 amino acids. V lost 7 bases to trimming and J lost 2 bases; unmatched junction nucleotides: 4. Germline V gives CDR1 MNHEY, CDR2 SVGAGI. The CDR3 DNA follows: TGTGCCAGCAAGCCTAGCGGACAAGAGACCCAGTACTTC. This sequence encodes CASKPSGQETQYF.

DNA for the CDR3: TGTGCCAGCAGCGCTCAACCGGGGGGCCAGCCCCAGCATTTT. It specifies CASSAQPGGQPQHF. The chain combines TRBV7-3 with TRBJ1-5; TRBD1 might be the D (6 bases). CDR3 length equals 14 residues. From germline, CDR1 is SGHTA and CDR2 FQGTGA. V was pared by 5 bases and J by 7 bases, with 15 bases between.

The chain uses TRBV7-9 and TRBJ2-7; 8 bases are shared with TRBD2. With 4 bases clipped from V and 4 bases from J, the junction kept 6 bases outside the gene matches. The CDR3 spans 14 residues. Germline CDR1 SEHNR, CDR2 FQNEAQ (reference sequence). The CDR3 spells CASSSGGETYEQYF. The CDR3 nucleotides read TGTGCCAGCAGCTCCGGGGGGGAAACTTACGAGCAGTACTTC.

The chain recombines TRBV28 with TRBJ1-1; the D is unclear. V was clipped by 4 bases and J by 5 bases, with 17 bases between them. Germline values: CDR1 MDHEN, CDR2 SYDVKM. The CDR3 contains 15 residues. The CDR3 coding sequence is TGTGCCAGCAGTTCTACCACCCTAATCGAGACTGAAGCTTTCTTT. It is translated as CASSSTTLIETEAFF.

Note on this clone: This sample includes further DNA sequences coding for the same CDR3. This sequence joins TRBV11-2 and TRBJ2-5; D gene unclear. Germline V gene lookup returns CDR1 SGHAT and CDR2 FQNNGV. CDR3 length: 11 amino acids. Deletions cut 5 bases from V and 2 bases from J, with 3 bases between. The CDR3 sequence: CASSPQETQYF. In DNA, the CDR3 is TGTGCCAGCAGCCCTCAAGAGACCCAGTACTTC.

V and J are TRBV5-1 and TRBJ1-1; a possible D gene is TRBD1 (6 bases). The CDR3 spans 15 residues. The germline CDR1 and CDR2 sequences are SGHRS and YFSETQ. V was shortened by 1 base and J by 1 base, with 11 bases between the two germline ends. The CDR3 sequence: CASSLPRTENTEAFF. The CDR3 DNA follows: TGCGCCAGCAGCTTGCCCCGGACAGAGAACACTGAAGCTTTCTTT.

This clone was detected a few times. This chain connects TRBV6-6 to TRBJ2-2; 7 bases line up with TRBD1. The germline V gene has CDR1 MNHNY and CDR2 SVGAGI (reference sequence). This CDR3 is 19 amino acids long. V was pared by 5 bases and J by 1 base, with 16 bases of the junction left unmatched. CDR3 sequence reads: CASSQALFPDRMNTGELFF. The CDR3 coding sequence is TGTGCCAGCAGTCAGGCTTTGTTTCCGGACAGGATGAACACCGGGGAGCTGTTTTTT.

The chain has TRBV24-1 and TRBJ2-3, with D perhaps matching TRBD2 (6 bases). The ends were cut back, 5 bases at V and 2 bases at J, with 16 bases in the middle. Germline CDR1 is KGHDR and CDR2 is SFDVKD. The CDR3 is 16 residues long. The CDR3 loop reads CATSASSAKSTDTQYF. In nucleotides, the CDR3 is TGTGCCACCAGTGCGTCTAGCGCCAAGTCCACAGATACGCAGTATTTT.

V usage is TRBV2 and J usage is TRBJ1-5, with D perhaps TRBD1 (5 bases). Germline CDR1 SNHLY, CDR2 FYNNEI. The CDR3 sequence is 15 residues long. V dropped 10 bases and J dropped 4 bases, with 20 bases sitting between them. The CDR3 sequence: CATGRVVGGNQPQHF. The DNA for the CDR3 is TGTGCCACCGGAAGGGTGGTGGGGGGGAATCAGCCCCAGCATTTT.